Following are 3 T cell receptor beta chains from one sample sequenced in a study of T cells after yellow fever vaccination. TCRdb re-called the 5' RACE reads through MiXCR, storing one row per CDR3 protein. Among some 130,000 distinct CDR3 sequences listed, under 7% were seen once. The material sequenced was CD4+ T cells sorted from PBMCs, taken 10 days after the yellow fever booster vaccination. The source is a man younger than 45 who received the YFV17D yellow fever vaccine.

This clonotype was seen a few times. The chain combines TRBV18 with TRBJ2-5; D unresolved. The CDR3 totals 15 residues. Germline-derived CDR1 and CDR2 are KGHSH and LQKENI. V was trimmed by 1 base and J by 3 bases, leaving 12 bases between them. Written as DNA, the CDR3 is TGTGCCAGCTCACCACGACACAGCCAGGAAGAGACCCAGTACTTC. Its protein product is CASSPRHSQEETQYF.

Many counts were recorded for this clonotype. This chain links TRBV6-5 with TRBJ1-1; tentatively, D is TRBD1 (6 bases). Trimming left V 4 bases short and J 2 bases short, with 14 bases between. This CDR3 comprises 15 residues. The germline CDR1 and CDR2 sequences are MNHEY and SVGAGI. Written as DNA, the CDR3 is TGTGCCAGCAGTTTTCGACACAGGGTTAACACTGAAGCTTTCTTT. It codes for CASSFRHRVNTEAFF.

This clonotype occurred many times. CDR3 DNA: TGTGCCAGCAGCGTAGAGGAGGGGACTGAAGCTTTCTTT. Encoded protein: CASSVEEGTEAFF. This chain uses TRBV9 with TRBJ1-1, with a possible D match to TRBD1 (5 bases). Between the trimmed V and J ends, which lost 0 bases and 5 bases, there was a span of 8 bases. Germline CDR1 is SGDLS and CDR2 is YYNGEE. The CDR3 is made up of 13 amino acids.